The rows below give T cell receptor beta chains drawn from one sample of a study of shared clonotypes between healthy human individuals. Generated by immunoSEQ multiplex PCR, the TCRdb table keeps only in-frame clones and is missing some. The sample carries about 2,500,000 clones, roughly 92% recorded once. The sequencing input was naive CD4+ T cells sorted from blood. The receptors come from a man aged 18 to 35 in good health. Both conserved end residues are part of each CDR3. The order of the fields is CDR3 DNA, CDR3 protein, D gene, V gene, clone size, J gene. D genes are given only for firm matches. Only part of the rows carry a size: once, few, many, or a class if the clone is expanded.

TGTGCCAGCAGTGAATGGGGCAGGGGGCAACAACAAGAGACCCAGTACTTC | CASSEWGRGQQQETQYF | TRBD1 | TRBV6-1 | - | TRBJ2-5
TGTGCCAGCAGTGGCTCCGGGACGGGTTCTGGAAACACCATATATTTT | CASSGSGTGSGNTIYF | - | TRBV25-1 | - | TRBJ1-3
TGTGCCAGCAGTCTCCTAGCGGGGCGGACCTCCTACGAGCAGTACTTC | CASSLLAGRTSYEQYF | TRBD2 | TRBV27 | once | TRBJ2-7
TGCGCCAGCAGCTGGACAGGGTATAAACAAGAGACCCAGTACTTC | CASSWTGYKQETQYF | TRBD1 | TRBV5-1 | - | TRBJ2-5
TGTGCCAGCATCAATTCCCAGACCGGGGAGCTGTTTTTT | CASINSQTGELFF | - | TRBV28 | - | TRBJ2-2
TGTGCCAGCAGCTCCGGGACAGAATATTCCAAAAACATTCAGTACTTC | CASSSGTEYSKNIQYF | TRBD1 | TRBV5-4 | - | TRBJ2-4
TGTGCCAGCACCCCCGGGGGGGATACGCAGTATTTT | CASTPGGDTQYF | TRBD2 | TRBV25-1 | once | TRBJ2-3
TGTGCCAGCAGCTTAGGGTCTAGCGGGAGAATAGTAGATACGCAGTATTTT | CASSLGSSGRIVDTQYF | TRBD2 | TRBV7-9 | - | TRBJ2-3
TGTGCCAGCAGAGAGACCGTTAATCAGCCCCAGCATTTT | CASRETVNQPQHF | - | TRBV2 | - | TRBJ1-5
TGTGCCAGCAATCTGACAGGGGGCAAGGGTCAGCCCCAGCATTTT | CASNLTGGKGQPQHF | TRBD1 | TRBV6-1 | - | TRBJ1-5
TGTGCTAGTGGTCCTAATAACTATGGCTACACCTTC | CASGPNNYGYTF | - | TRBV12-5 | few | TRBJ1-2
TGTGCCAGCAGTACAGGGAGGGAGACCCAGTACTTC | CASSTGRETQYF | - | TRBV6-5 | - | TRBJ2-5
TGTGCCAGCAGCTTAGATGGGTGGACTGAAGCTTTCTTT | CASSLDGWTEAFF | - | TRBV7-2 | - | TRBJ1-1
TGTGCCAGCAAAGGACAGGTTCTTGGGGGTGAAAAACTGTTTTTT | CASKGQVLGGEKLFF | TRBD1 | TRBV2 | - | TRBJ1-4
TGCGCCAGCACCCCCAGCGGGGGCCTTGAGACCCAGTACTTC | CASTPSGGLETQYF | TRBD2 | TRBV5-1 | - | TRBJ2-5
TGTGCCAGCAGCTTGGGCTTAAAGGCCAAGAACACTGAAGCTTTCTTT | CASSLGLKAKNTEAFF | - | TRBV5-6 | - | TRBJ1-1
TGTGCCAGCAGCGTAATGAGGTCCCGGACAGATTCTACATACGAGCAGTACTTC | CASSVMRSRTDSTYEQYF | - | TRBV9 | - | TRBJ2-7
TGTGCCTGGAGTGAGGACGGTACCGGGGAGCTGTTTTTT | CAWSEDGTGELFF | - | TRBV30 | - | TRBJ2-2
TGCGCCAGCAGCTTAAGACTAGCGGGAGACAATGAGCAGTTCTTC | CASSLRLAGDNEQFF | TRBD2 | TRBV5-1 | - | TRBJ2-1
TGTGCCAGCAGATCGGAGAGCAATCAGCCCCAGCATTTT | CASRSESNQPQHF | - | TRBV7-2 | - | TRBJ1-5
TGTGCCTGGAGTCCTTACCAATCCTCGACCAAGGGCGAAAAACTGTTTTTT | CAWSPYQSSTKGEKLFF | - | TRBV30 | - | TRBJ1-4
TGTGCCAGCAGCTTAGCGTCTAGCGGGAGCCCGGGGCAGTACTTC | CASSLASSGSPGQYF | TRBD2 | TRBV7-9 | - | TRBJ2-7
TGCGCCAGCAGCCAATCTAGGGCGTACCAAGAGACCCAGTACTTC | CASSQSRAYQETQYF | - | TRBV4-1 | - | TRBJ2-5
TGTGCCAGTAGTACCCCGGGACGACCGTCCTATGGCTACACCTTC | CASSTPGRPSYGYTF | - | TRBV19 | - | TRBJ1-2
TGTGCCAGCAGCTTAATACTGGCCTACAATGAGCAGTTCTTC | CASSLILAYNEQFF | - | TRBV7-9 | - | TRBJ2-1
TGTGCCAGCAGGACATTTGGGTCCGCCACAGATACGCAGTATTTT | CASRTFGSATDTQYF | - | TRBV11-2 | - | TRBJ2-3
TGTGCCAGTAGTATAATGGCTGACAATAGCAATCAGCCCCAGCATTTT | CASSIMADNSNQPQHF | - | TRBV19 | - | TRBJ1-5
TGTGCCAGCAGCTTAGGGACAGGGGGCAACTACGAGCAGTACTTC | CASSLGTGGNYEQYF | TRBD1 | TRBV5-4 | - | TRBJ2-7
TGTGCCTGGAACAGGGGGGAGAAAAACATTCAGTACTTC | CAWNRGEKNIQYF | TRBD1 | TRBV30 | - | TRBJ2-4
TGCGCCAGCAGCTTGTTGGGGCAGCTTCAAGAGACCCAGTACTTC | CASSLLGQLQETQYF | - | TRBV5-1 | - | TRBJ2-5
TGCGCCACAGGGGACAGGACGACGAAAAAAGAGACCCAGTACTTC | CATGDRTTKKETQYF | TRBD1 | TRBV5-1 | - | TRBJ2-5
TGTGCCACCAGCAGTGTGCGCACTGGTAATGAAAAACTGTTTTTT | CATSSVRTGNEKLFF | - | TRBV15 | - | TRBJ1-4
TGTGCCAGCAGTTTCCTTAGCGGGGGGGCCCCCGGGGAGCTGTTTTTT | CASSFLSGGAPGELFF | TRBD2 | TRBV28 | - | TRBJ2-2
TGTGCCAGCAGTTTATCTCTCACATCGGCTTACCCGCATACCTTC | CASSLSLTSAYPHTF | - | TRBV27 | - | TRBJ1-2
TGTGCCAGCAGTTACTCCTCAACCGGGACAGGGGATCGGGAGACCCAGTACTTC | CASSYSSTGTGDRETQYF | TRBD1 | TRBV6-7 | once | TRBJ2-5
TGTGCCAGCAGCCCGACAGGGGGTGTATATGGCTACACCTTC | CASSPTGGVYGYTF | TRBD1 | TRBV27 | once | TRBJ1-2
TGTGCCTGGTCCGCGACAGGGAGAAGCAATCAGCCCCAGCATTTT | CAWSATGRSNQPQHF | TRBD1 | TRBV30 | - | TRBJ1-5
TGTGCCAGCAGTGAGCGGGGGTTTCTAGGTGAAAAACTGTTTTTT | CASSERGFLGEKLFF | - | TRBV2 | - | TRBJ1-4
TGTGCCACCAGTCGAAGTTCCGGGACAGGGGGCAATCAGCCCCAGCATTTT | CATSRSSGTGGNQPQHF | TRBD1 | TRBV15 | - | TRBJ1-5
TGTGCCAGCAGCTCAGATAGGGGGGGCAAGGAAAAACTGTTTTTT | CASSSDRGGKEKLFF | - | TRBV7-2 | - | TRBJ1-4
TGTGCCAGTAGTATAGGTGGCAGACAAGAGACCCAGTACTTC | CASSIGGRQETQYF | - | TRBV19 | - | TRBJ2-5
TGTGCCAGCAGCTTAGCAGACCTGAACACTGAAGCTTTCTTT | CASSLADLNTEAFF | - | TRBV7-9 | - | TRBJ1-1
TGTGCCAGCAGCCAGCGGCGACTAGTGAGCACAGATACGCAGTATTTT | CASSQRRLVSTDTQYF | - | TRBV13 | - | TRBJ2-3
TGCAGCGTCCTCCCTGGGACCGGGGAGCTGTTTTTT | CSVLPGTGELFF | - | TRBV29-1 | - | TRBJ2-2
TGCGCCAGCAGCTTGATCCTAGCGGAACAAGAGACCCAGTACTTC | CASSLILAEQETQYF | TRBD2 | TRBV5-1 | - | TRBJ2-5
TGCGCCAGCAGCTTAGGGACACAGAACACTGAAGCTTTCTTT | CASSLGTQNTEAFF | - | TRBV5-1 | - | TRBJ1-1
TGTGCCAGCAGCACGGGACTAGCGAACAATGAGCAGTTCTTC | CASSTGLANNEQFF | TRBD2 | TRBV5-4 | - | TRBJ2-1
TGTGCCAGCAGCGTAGGGGACAGGGGTTTTTGGGGTAGCGGGTGGGTAGACACAGATACGCAGTATTTT | CASSVGDRGFWGSGWVDTDTQYF | TRBD1 | TRBV9 | once | TRBJ2-3
TGTGCCAGCCGCGACAGGGGATTTGAAAAACTGTTTTTT | CASRDRGFEKLFF | TRBD1 | TRBV6-5 | - | TRBJ1-4
TGTGCCAGCAGTGGCCGCAATCAGCCCCAGCATTTT | CASSGRNQPQHF | - | TRBV28 | once | TRBJ1-5
TGCGCCAGCAGCTGGCTAGCGGGTCCCAATGAGCAGTTCTTC | CASSWLAGPNEQFF | TRBD2 | TRBV5-1 | - | TRBJ2-1
TGTGCCAGCAGGCCGGGACTAGCGGCCTACGAGCAGTACTTC | CASRPGLAAYEQYF | TRBD2 | TRBV6-5 | - | TRBJ2-7
TGTGCCAGCAGCGTAGTCAGCACAACGGGGACCGGGGAGCTGTTTTTT | CASSVVSTTGTGELFF | - | TRBV9 | - | TRBJ2-2
TGTGCCAGCAGCGTAGGGAGTTTTGTCTCTTCACCCCTCCACTTT | CASSVGSFVSSPLHF | - | TRBV9 | - | TRBJ1-6
TGTGCCAGCAGCTTATTTCATTCCCAAGCCCAGCCCTACAATGAGCAGTTCTTC | CASSLFHSQAQPYNEQFF | - | TRBV7-2 | - | TRBJ2-1
TGTGCCAGCAGTTCCCCGGGGGGAGGCAATCAGCCCCAGCATTTT | CASSSPGGGNQPQHF | - | TRBV28 | few | TRBJ1-5
TGTGCCAGTTACACAAACAGTTTCAATCAGCCCCAGCATTTT | CASYTNSFNQPQHF | - | TRBV6-1 | - | TRBJ1-5
TGTGCCAGCAGCCAAGATGAAGTCTATGGCTACACCTTC | CASSQDEVYGYTF | - | TRBV4-2 | - | TRBJ1-2
TGTGCCAGCAGCGCCGGTGCGAGCGGGGAGCTGTTTTTT | CASSAGASGELFF | - | TRBV7-6 | - | TRBJ2-2